The 20 T cell receptor beta chains presented below share a single source sample, sequenced in a study of vaccination effects on CD4 cells after COVID-19. Measured with immunoSEQ multiplex PCR; TCRdb has only the in-frame clones, and not every one. The sample contains roughly 20,000 clones, 73% of which appear only once. Before any sequencing was done, the ViraFEST assay used viral peptide pools to expand antigen-specific CD4+ T cells. The culture ran for around 10 days before CD4+ T cells were isolated. The healthy vaccine recipients, who had no prior SARS-CoV-2 infection, showed negative nucleocapsid antibodies. These receptors' antigens are unknown. Sequenced here: CD4+ T cells from PBMCs cultured with HCoV-NL63 spike peptides, sampled before COVID-19 vaccination. The receptor source for this set is a human donor who received a COVID-19 vaccine.

J is TRBJ2-2 and V is TRBV5-1; the match to TRBD1 covers 7 bases. The CDR3 length is 16 residues. Trimming cost V 1 base and J 7 bases; bases outside gene matches: 10. CDR1 and CDR2 from the germline V gene are SGHRS and YFSETQ. The CDR3 loop reads CASSLPQGQADGELFF. CDR3 DNA sequence: TGCGCCAGCAGCTTGCCCCAAGGACAGGCGGACGGGGAGCTGTTTTTT.

The chain couples TRBV11-2 to TRBJ2-1; D is undetermined. The germline V and J ends were trimmed by 8 bases and 9 bases, with 14 bases remaining between them. This CDR3 has 12 amino acids. CDR1 and CDR2 from the germline V gene are SGHAT and FQNNGV. The CDR3 region has the DNA TGTGCCAGCGGCGCGGTGGGGTTTGAGCAGTTCTTC. It specifies CASGAVGFEQFF.

Here the CDR3 reads CASSPDSHTEAFF. For the CDR3, the DNA is TGCGCCAGCAGCCCTGACAGTCACACTGAAGCTTTCTTT. The chain employs TRBV5-1 and TRBJ1-1; weak D call: TRBD1 (5 bases). Trimming shortened V by 4 bases and J by 3 bases, and 10 bases separated the two germline ends. The CDR3 consists of 13 residues. Germline V gene lookup returns CDR1 SGHRS and CDR2 YFSETQ.

V is TRBV7-6 and J is TRBJ2-5; 7 bases line up with TRBD1. Germline-derived CDR1 and CDR2 are SGHVS and FNYEAQ. The CDR3 totals 15 residues. Trimming removed 7 bases from V and 4 bases from J; junction bases left unmatched: 12. The CDR3, as DNA: TGTGCCAGCACCCCTCGACAGGGAAGGGGAGAGACCCAGTACTTC. Its protein is CASTPRQGRGETQYF.

J is TRBJ1-1 and V is TRBV5-4, with 9 bases lining up with TRBD1. Germline V gene lookup returns CDR1 SGHNT and CDR2 YYREEE (reference sequence). V shed 4 bases and J 3 bases; nucleotides not matched to a gene: 7. This CDR3 spans 15 amino acids. CDR3 sequence reads: CASSRDRAEYTEAFF. The CDR3 nucleotides are TGTGCCAGCAGCAGGGACAGGGCCGAATACACTGAAGCTTTCTTT.

This rearrangement joins TRBV19 to TRBJ1-2, with 10 bases that match TRBD1. V dropped 2 bases and J dropped 4; count of bases not matched to a gene: 7. This CDR3 contains 16 residues. Germline CDR1 LNHDA, CDR2 SQIVND (reference sequence). The CDR3, as DNA: TGTGCCAGTAGTATACCCGGGACAGGGGCGTCCTATGGCTACACCTTC. Residues: CASSIPGTGASYGYTF.

V and J are TRBV5-1 and TRBJ2-7; D gene ambiguous. V shed 5 bases and J shed 0 bases, with 9 bases lying between them. From germline, CDR1 is SGHRS and CDR2 YFSETQ. The CDR3 totals 13 residues. CDR3 sequence reads: CASSSGSSYEQYF. CDR3 nucleotides: TGCGCCAGCAGTTCTGGTAGCTCCTACGAGCAGTACTTC.

The V and J genes are TRBV5-4 and TRBJ2-6, with 8 bases lining up with TRBD1. The V gene end was trimmed by 4 bases and the J gene end by 9 bases; junction bases not matched to a gene: 6. This CDR3 has 14 residues. The germline V gene encodes CDR1 SGHNT and CDR2 YYREEE (reference sequence). CDR3 region: CASSGTGPNNVLTF. DNA for the CDR3: TGTGCCAGCAGCGGGACAGGCCCCAACAACGTCCTGACTTTC.

This clone was found once. The chain combines TRBV2 with TRBJ1-1; tentative D call: TRBD1 (5 bases). Germline V gene sequence: CDR1 SNHLY, CDR2 FYNNEI. This CDR3 is built from 13 residues. Trimming left V 6 bases short and J 1 base short, with 9 bases between. CDR3 protein: CASSMGENTEAFF. The DNA for the CDR3 is TGTGCCAGCAGCATGGGGGAGAACACTGAAGCTTTCTTT.

This clone showed up just a few times. The genes are TRBV6-4 and TRBJ2-3; 7 nucleotides align to TRBD2. Germline V gene sequence: CDR1 MRHNA, CDR2 SNTAGT. This CDR3 has 13 residues. The trim removed 8 bases at V and 2 bases at J, leaving 4 bases unmatched. This CDR3 reads CASGSGHTDTQYF. CDR3 DNA sequence: TGTGCCAGCGGTAGCGGGCACACAGATACGCAGTATTTT.

This clone was seen more than once but under ten times. The chain couples TRBV16 to TRBJ1-6; no firm D call. Germline V gives CDR1 KGHSY, CDR2 FQNENV. V lost 6 bases to trimming and J lost 5 bases, with 5 bases between them. The CDR3 is 12 amino acids. CDR3: CASREDNSPLHF. The CDR3 DNA follows: TGTGCCAGCAGGGAGGATAATTCACCCCTCCACTTT.

The CDR3 loop reads CASSYSVQGNNSPLHF. As DNA, the CDR3 is TGTGCCAGCAGTTACTCGGTACAGGGCAATAATTCACCCCTCCACTTT. The genes are TRBV6-5 and TRBJ1-6, with D tentatively TRBD1 (6 bases). Germline CDR1 is MNHEY and CDR2 is SVGAGI. Deletions cut 0 bases from V and 5 bases from J, with 11 bases between. This CDR3 is 16 amino acids long.

The sample holds one count of this clone. This chain links TRBV6-2 or TRBV6-3 with TRBJ1-6; D is unresolved. The CDR3 loop spans 13 amino acids. V lost 0 bases, J lost 17 bases, and 14 bases lay in between. The germline gives CDR1 MNHEY, CDR2 SVGEGT. CDR3 region: CASSYSDRRGIHF. DNA of the CDR3: TGTGCCAGCAGTTACTCGGATAGGCGCGGAATCCACTTT.

The chain carries TRBV3-1 (or the pseudogene TRBV3-2) and TRBJ2-3; D gene unclear. The CDR3 extends over 12 amino acids. V shed 4 bases and J shed 6 bases, with 8 bases lying between them. The V gene's germline CDR1 is LGHDT and CDR2 YNNKEL (reference sequence). The CDR3: CASSPTGDTQYF. The CDR3 nucleotides are TGTGCCAGCAGCCCCACCGGGGATACGCAGTATTTT.

The chain links TRBV6-5 to TRBJ1-2; D perhaps matches TRBD1 (5 bases). CDR1 is MNHEY, CDR2 SVGAGI, per germline. V was trimmed by 5 bases and J by 6 bases, leaving 16 bases between them. This CDR3 has 14 amino acids. CDR3 nucleotides: TGTGCCAGCAGTCCCGACCTGTGGGGGGATGGCTACACCTTC. This sequence encodes CASSPDLWGDGYTF.

This sequence joins TRBV4-3 and TRBJ1-1, with D unresolved. The V end lost 4 bases, the J end lost 10 bases, and 16 bases lay between the germline ends. The CDR3 sequence is 13 residues long. The germline V gene has CDR1 LGHNA and CDR2 YSLEER. CDR3 region: CASSLNLGISAFF. CDR3 sequence (DNA): TGCGCCAGCAGCCTGAACCTAGGGATATCAGCTTTCTTT.

The chain couples TRBV19 to TRBJ2-3; the match to TRBD2 covers 8 bases. Per the germline V gene, CDR1 is LNHDA and CDR2 is SQIVND (reference sequence). This CDR3 contains 17 residues. V shed 5 bases, J shed 5 bases, and the junction held 15 bases outside the gene matches. CDR3 amino acids: CASSPSGLARAEDTQYF. The CDR3 region has the DNA TGTGCCAGTAGTCCTTCCGGACTAGCCAGGGCGGAAGATACGCAGTATTTT.

This sequence joins TRBV27 and TRBJ1-1; D call uncertain. Trimming pared 0 bases from V and 5 bases from J, leaving 13 bases between. Per the germline V gene, CDR1 is MNHEY and CDR2 is SMNVEV (reference sequence). The CDR3 totals 15 residues. This CDR3 reads CASSLSIGGETEAFF. The CDR3 bases are TGTGCCAGCAGTTTATCGATAGGTGGGGAAACTGAAGCTTTCTTT.

V gene TRBV28 combines with J gene TRBJ1-2, with D possibly matching TRBD1 (5 bases). The CDR3 runs to 14 residues. V was clipped by 7 bases and J by 7 bases, with 19 bases between them. CDR1 and CDR2 (germline): MDHEN, SYDVKM. The chain's CDR3 is CASTPSRGSGGYTF. CDR3 nucleotide sequence: TGTGCCAGCACCCCTTCTAGGGGATCTGGTGGCTACACCTTC.

This clone was detected a few times. The V call is TRBV30, the J call TRBJ1-2; 7 nucleotides match TRBD1. Trimming took 3 bases from V and 4 from J; bases not matched to a gene: 8. Germline V gives CDR1 GTSNPN, CDR2 SVGIG (reference sequence). The CDR3 extends over 14 amino acids. This chain's CDR3 is CAWRMTGRGYGYTF. CDR3 bases: TGTGCCTGGAGGATGACAGGGCGCGGCTATGGCTACACCTTC.